Each of the 6 T cell receptor beta chains below was sequenced from the same sample in a study of T cell responses to AZD1222 COVID-19 vaccine. Using immunoSEQ multiplex PCR, the repertoire was profiled, and TCRdb retains in-frame clones only, with some absent. The sample lists 35,000 to 50,000 clones, around 88% occurring once. Source: peripheral blood, taken 28 days after the second AZD1222 dose. All receptors come from an adult who received the AZD1222 COVID-19 vaccine.

The gene calls are TRBV7-6 and TRBJ1-4; D gene ambiguous. Germline values: CDR1 SGHVS, CDR2 FNYEAQ. This CDR3 contains 17 residues. V was pared by 1 base and J by 2 bases, with 14 bases between. The CDR3 here is CASSLVQEPLTNEKLFF. In DNA form, the CDR3 reads TGTGCCAGCAGCTTAGTGCAGGAGCCGTTGACTAATGAAAAACTGTTTTTT.

The V gene is TRBV2, the J gene TRBJ1-4, with TRBD1 matching 10 bases. The CDR3 runs to 15 residues. Germline V lookup: CDR1 SNHLY, CDR2 FYNNEI. Unmatched junction bases numbered 9, after V lost 6 bases and J lost 8 bases. As DNA, the CDR3 is TGTGCCAGCAGCCTACTAGGACAGGGGGAGGAAAAACTGTTTTTT. Its protein is CASSLLGQGEEKLFF.

The genes are TRBV5-1 and TRBJ2-7; 7 bases line up with TRBD1. Germline CDR1 reads SGHRS; CDR2 reads YFSETQ. V lost 3 bases to trimming and J lost 5 bases; unmatched junction nucleotides: 8. CDR3 length equals 14 residues. CDR3 residues: CASSWGQSKDEQYF. The CDR3 bases are TGCGCCAGCAGCTGGGGACAGTCGAAGGACGAGCAGTACTTC.

A single count supports this clone. The chain carries TRBV18 and TRBJ1-6; possible D gene TRBD1, 6 bases. Germline V gene lookup returns CDR1 KGHSH and CDR2 LQKENI. This CDR3 comprises 15 residues. Trimming removed 3 bases from V and 6 bases from J, with 12 bases in between. The CDR3, as DNA: TGTGCCAGCTCACCCATCAGGGGAGGTAATTCACCCCTCCACTTT. This gives the protein CASSPIRGGNSPLHF.

The J gene is TRBJ2-1, the V gene TRBV6-5; possible D gene TRBD1, 6 bases. V shed 5 bases and J shed 0 bases, with 11 bases lying between them. Germline values: CDR1 MNHEY, CDR2 SVGAGI. The CDR3 spans 15 residues. As DNA, the CDR3 is TGTGCCAGCAGTCGGGACACAAGCTCCTACAATGAGCAGTTCTTC. Residues: CASSRDTSSYNEQFF.

The CDR3 sequence: CASSLIAQARTSGRHNEQFF. For the CDR3, the DNA is TGCGCCAGCAGCTTGATAGCCCAAGCCCGGACTAGCGGGAGACACAATGAGCAGTTCTTC. The V and J genes are TRBV5-1 and TRBJ2-1; 13 bases line up with TRBD2. CDR1 is SGHRS, CDR2 YFSETQ, per germline. CDR3 length: 20 amino acids. V lost 1 base to trimming and J lost 5 bases; unmatched junction nucleotides: 15.